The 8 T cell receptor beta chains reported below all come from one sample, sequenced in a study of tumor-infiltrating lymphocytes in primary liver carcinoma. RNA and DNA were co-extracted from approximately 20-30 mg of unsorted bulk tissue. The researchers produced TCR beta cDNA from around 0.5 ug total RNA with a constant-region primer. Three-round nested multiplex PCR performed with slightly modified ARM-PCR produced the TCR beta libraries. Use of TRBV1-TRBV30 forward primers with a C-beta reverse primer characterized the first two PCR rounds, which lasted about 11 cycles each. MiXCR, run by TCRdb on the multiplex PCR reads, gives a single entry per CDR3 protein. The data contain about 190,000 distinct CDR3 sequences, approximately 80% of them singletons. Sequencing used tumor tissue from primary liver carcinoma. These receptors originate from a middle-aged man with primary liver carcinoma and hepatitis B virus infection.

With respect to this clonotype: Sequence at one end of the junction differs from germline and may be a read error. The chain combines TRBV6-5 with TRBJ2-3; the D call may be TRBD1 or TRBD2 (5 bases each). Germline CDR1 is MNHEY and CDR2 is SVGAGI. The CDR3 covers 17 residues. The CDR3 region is CASSSLPLSGVTDTQYF. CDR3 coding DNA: TGTGCCAGCAGTTCACTCCCCCTAAGCGGCGTGACAGATACGCAGTATTTC.

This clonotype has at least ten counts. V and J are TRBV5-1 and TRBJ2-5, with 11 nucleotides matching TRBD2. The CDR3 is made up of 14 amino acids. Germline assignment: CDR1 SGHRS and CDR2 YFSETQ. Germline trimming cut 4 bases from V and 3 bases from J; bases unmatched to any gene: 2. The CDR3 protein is CASSMGLAEETQYF. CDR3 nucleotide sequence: TGCGCCAGCAGCATGGGACTAGCGGAAGAGACCCAGTACTTC.

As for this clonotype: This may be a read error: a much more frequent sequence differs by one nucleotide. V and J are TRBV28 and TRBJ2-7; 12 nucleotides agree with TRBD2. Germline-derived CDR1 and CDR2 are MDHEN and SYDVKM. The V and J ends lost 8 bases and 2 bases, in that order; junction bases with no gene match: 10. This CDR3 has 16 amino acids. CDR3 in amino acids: CASADMGLAGTYEQYF. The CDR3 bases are TGTGCCAGCGCCGACATGGGACTAGCGGGCACCTACGAGCAGTACTTC.

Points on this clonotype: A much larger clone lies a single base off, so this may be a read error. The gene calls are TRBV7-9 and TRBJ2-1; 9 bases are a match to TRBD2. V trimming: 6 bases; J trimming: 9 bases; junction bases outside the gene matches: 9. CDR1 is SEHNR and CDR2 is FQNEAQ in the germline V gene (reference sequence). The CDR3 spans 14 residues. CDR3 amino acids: CASSSSGTGSEQFF. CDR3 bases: TGTGCCAGCAGTTCTAGCGGGACGGGTAGTGAGCAGTTCTTC.

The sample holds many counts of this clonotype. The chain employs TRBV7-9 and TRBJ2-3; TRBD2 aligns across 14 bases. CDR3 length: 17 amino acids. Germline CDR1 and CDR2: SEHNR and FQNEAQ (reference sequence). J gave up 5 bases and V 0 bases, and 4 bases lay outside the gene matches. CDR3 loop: CASSLAGLAGEGDTQYF. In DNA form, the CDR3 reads TGTGCCAGCAGCTTAGCGGGACTAGCGGGAGAAGGAGATACGCAGTATTTT. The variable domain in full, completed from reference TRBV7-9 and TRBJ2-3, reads DTGVSQNPRHKITKRGQNVTFRCDPISEHNRLYWYRQTLGQGPEFLTYFQNEAQLEKSRLLSDRFSAERPKGSFSTLEIQRTEQGDSAMYLCASSLAGLAGEGDTQYFGPGTRLTVL.

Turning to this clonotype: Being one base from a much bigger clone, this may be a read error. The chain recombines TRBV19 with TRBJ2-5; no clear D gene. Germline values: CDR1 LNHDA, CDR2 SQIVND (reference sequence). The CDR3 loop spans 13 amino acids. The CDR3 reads CASSTRRQESQYF. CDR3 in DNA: TGTGCCAGTAGTACCAGACGGCAAGAGAGCCAGTACTTC.

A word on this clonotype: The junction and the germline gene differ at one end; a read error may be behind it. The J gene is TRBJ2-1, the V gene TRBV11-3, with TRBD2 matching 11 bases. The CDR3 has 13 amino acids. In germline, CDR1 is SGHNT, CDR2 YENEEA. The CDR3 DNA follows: TGTACCAGCAGCGTACTAGCGGGAGCCAGGCGGTTCTTC. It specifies CTSSVLAGARRFF.

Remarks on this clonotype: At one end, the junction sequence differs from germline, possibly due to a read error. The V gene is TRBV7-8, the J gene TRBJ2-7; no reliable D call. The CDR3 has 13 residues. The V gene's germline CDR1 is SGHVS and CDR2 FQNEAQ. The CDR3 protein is CASSAPGSYEEYF. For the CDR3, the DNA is TGTGCCAGCAGCGCTCCCGGTTCTTACGAGGAGTACTTC.